This T cell receptor beta chain was recorded in a study of shared clonotypes between healthy human individuals. Study results and caveats: Researchers sampled only blood; tissue repertoires likely differ.

The CDR3 is 12 residues long. CDR1 MNHNS and CDR2 SASEGT come from the germline V gene. Trimming took 7 bases from V and 9 from J, leaving 16 bases between them. Libraries were prepared by immunoSEQ multiplex PCR; TCRdb keeps only in-frame clonotypes and omits some of them. The repertoire holds approximately 1.5 million clones, with 98% as singletons. A note on this clone: Its antigen is undetermined.

The material sequenced was naive CD4+ T cells sorted from blood. Subset defined: CD45RA+ positively selected. This receptor was obtained from a man aged 25-45 years in good health. The chain uses TRBV6-1 and TRBJ2-7; TRBD1 is a possible D gene (6 bases). CDR3 loop: CASNRIGGVQYF. CDR3 nucleotides: TGTGCCAGCAATCGGATAGGGGGAGTGCAGTACTTC.